The sequence of this TCR beta chain was determined in a study of response to subunit inactivated influenza vaccine. Each CDR3 protein gets one entry after TCRdb re-called the RT-PCR reads with MiXCR. The repertoire holds 500,000 to 550,000 distinct CDR3 sequences, with 7.6% as singletons. The source material was PBMCs from blood, sampled less than 30 months after vaccination. This TCR was recovered from a man between 50 and 75 years old who received an inactivated influenza vaccine.

CDR3 coding DNA: TGTGCCAGCAGCTTAGCGCGGGTCATCAGGGCCGAAGATACGCAGTATTTT. Its protein is CASSLARVIRAEDTQYF. This chain connects TRBV7-8 to TRBJ2-3; tentatively, D is TRBD1 or TRBD2 (5 bases each). The CDR3 has 17 residues. V lost 0 bases to trimming and J lost 5 bases, with 18 bases between them. CDR1 and CDR2 from the germline V gene are SGHVS and FQNEAQ. The whole variable domain, filled in from reference TRBV7-8 and TRBJ2-3, reads GAGVSQSPRYKVAKRGQDVALRCDPISGHVSLFWYQQALGQGPEFLTYFQNEAQLDKSGLPSDRFFAERPEGSVSTLKIQRTQQEDSAVYLCASSLARVIRAEDTQYFGPGTRLTVL.